This T cell receptor beta chain was sequenced during a study of blood T cell repertoires in COVID-19. Study overall: Researchers got acute and convalescent COVID-19 samples from the United States, Italy and Spain.

This CDR3 contains 14 residues. Germline-derived CDR1 and CDR2 are MDHEN and SYDVKM. The germline V and J ends were trimmed by 2 bases and 3 bases, with 9 bases remaining between them. Study processing details: Amplifying reference gene primers gave estimates of nucleated cell counts. Only in-frame clones appear in the TCRdb table, and some are missing; sequencing was by immunoSEQ multiplex PCR. That table gives V, J and clone size, and the DNA gave D and trimming. The repertoire has around 250,000 clones, 85% to 90% of them found once; the top ten carry about 4%. The chain employs TRBV28 and TRBJ2-3; a possible D gene is TRBD2 (5 bases). Sequenced sample: PBMCs or T cells enriched from blood (not recorded which). The TCR comes from a young woman with acute COVID-19. CDR3 sequence (DNA): TGTGCCAGCAGTTTAAAACTAGTGACAGATACGCAGTATTTT. Amino acids: CASSLKLVTDTQYF.